This T cell receptor (beta chain) stems from a study of blood T cell repertoires in COVID-19. Whole-study context: PBMCs, B-cell-depleted T cells, or T cells provided the cDNA or gDNA that made up the material.

Authors' processing steps: Amplified reference gene primers provided the basis for estimating nucleated cell counts. Using immunoSEQ multiplex PCR, the repertoire was profiled, and TCRdb retains in-frame clones only, with some absent. The V and J calls and clone size come from that table; D and trimming were worked out from the DNA. The data contain 400,000 to 450,000 clones, around 89% of them singletons. One Seattle source followed patients from active infection through their disease course. V lost 4 bases to trimming and J lost 2 bases, with 8 bases between them. Germline V gene lookup returns CDR1 SGHTA and CDR2 FQGNSA. The CDR3 covers 13 residues.

The sequenced material came from peripheral blood. J is TRBJ1-1 and V is TRBV7-2; D perhaps matches TRBD1 (5 bases). This sequence was found in a middle-aged woman with COVID-19, enrolled during active disease. The CDR3 sequence is CASSSRANTEAFF. As DNA, the CDR3 is TGTGCCAGCAGCTCCAGGGCCAACACTGAAGCTTTCTTT.